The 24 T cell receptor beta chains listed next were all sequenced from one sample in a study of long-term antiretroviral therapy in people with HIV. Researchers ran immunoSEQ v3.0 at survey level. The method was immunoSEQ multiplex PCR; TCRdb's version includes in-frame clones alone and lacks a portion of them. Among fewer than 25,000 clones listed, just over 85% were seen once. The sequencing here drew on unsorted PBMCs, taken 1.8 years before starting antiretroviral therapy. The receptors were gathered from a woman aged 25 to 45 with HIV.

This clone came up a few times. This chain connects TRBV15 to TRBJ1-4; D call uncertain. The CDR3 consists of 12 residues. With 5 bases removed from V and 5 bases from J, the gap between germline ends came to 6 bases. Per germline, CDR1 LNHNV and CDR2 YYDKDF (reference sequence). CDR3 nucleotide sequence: TGTGCCACCAGCCGACCAAATGAAAAACTGTTTTTT. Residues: CATSRPNEKLFF.

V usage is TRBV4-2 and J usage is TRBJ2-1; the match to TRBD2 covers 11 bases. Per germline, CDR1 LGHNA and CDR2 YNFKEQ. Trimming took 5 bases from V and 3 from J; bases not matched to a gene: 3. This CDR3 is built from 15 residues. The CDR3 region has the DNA TGTGCCAGCAGCGCCGGGACTAGCGGCTACAATGAGCAGTTCTTC. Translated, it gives CASSAGTSGYNEQFF.

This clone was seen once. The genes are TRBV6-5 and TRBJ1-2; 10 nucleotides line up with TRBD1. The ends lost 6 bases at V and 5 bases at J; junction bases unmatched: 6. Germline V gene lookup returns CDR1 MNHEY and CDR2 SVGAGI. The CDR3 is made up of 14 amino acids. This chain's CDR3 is CASSKGQGRYGYTF. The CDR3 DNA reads TGTGCCAGCAGCAAGGGACAGGGGAGGTATGGCTACACCTTC.

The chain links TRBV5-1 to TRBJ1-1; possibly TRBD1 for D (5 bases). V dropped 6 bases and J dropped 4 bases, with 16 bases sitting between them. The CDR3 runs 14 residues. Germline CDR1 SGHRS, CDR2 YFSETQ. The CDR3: CASNRVLGGTEAFF. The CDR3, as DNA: TGCGCCAGCAACCGGGTCCTCGGGGGCACTGAAGCTTTCTTT.

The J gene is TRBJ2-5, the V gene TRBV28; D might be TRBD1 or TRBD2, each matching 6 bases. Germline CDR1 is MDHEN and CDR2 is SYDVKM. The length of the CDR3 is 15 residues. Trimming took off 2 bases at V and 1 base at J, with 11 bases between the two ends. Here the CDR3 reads CASSLPRGPQETQYF. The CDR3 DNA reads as TGTGCCAGCAGTTTACCCCGGGGGCCCCAAGAGACCCAGTACTTC.

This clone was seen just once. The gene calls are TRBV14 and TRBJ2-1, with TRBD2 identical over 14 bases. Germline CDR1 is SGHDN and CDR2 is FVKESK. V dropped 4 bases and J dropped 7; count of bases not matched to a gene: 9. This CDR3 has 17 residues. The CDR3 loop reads CASSPPAGTSGGNEQFF. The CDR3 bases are TGTGCCAGCAGCCCCCCTGCCGGGACTAGCGGGGGTAATGAGCAGTTCTTC.

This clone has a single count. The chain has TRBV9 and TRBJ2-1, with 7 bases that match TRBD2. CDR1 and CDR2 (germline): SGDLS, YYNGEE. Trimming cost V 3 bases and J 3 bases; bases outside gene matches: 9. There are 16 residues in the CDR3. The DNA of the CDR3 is TGTGCCAGCAGCGCCCGGGGGGTGTCTATCTACAATGAGCAGTTCTTC. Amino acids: CASSARGVSIYNEQFF.

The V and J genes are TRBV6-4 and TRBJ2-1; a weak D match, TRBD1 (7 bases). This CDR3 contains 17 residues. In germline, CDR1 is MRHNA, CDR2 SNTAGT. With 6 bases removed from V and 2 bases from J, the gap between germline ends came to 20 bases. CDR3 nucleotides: TGTGCCAGCAGCAAAGGTGGGCCAGGGGGGACCTACAATGAGCAGTTCTTC. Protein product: CASSKGGPGGTYNEQFF.

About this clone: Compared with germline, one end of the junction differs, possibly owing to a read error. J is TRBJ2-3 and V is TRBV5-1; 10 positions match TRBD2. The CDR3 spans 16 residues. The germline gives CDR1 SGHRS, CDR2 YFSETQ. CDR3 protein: CASSFASGRRTGTQYF. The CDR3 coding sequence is TGCGCCAGCAGCTTTGCTAGCGGGAGACGCACAGGTACGCAGTATTTT. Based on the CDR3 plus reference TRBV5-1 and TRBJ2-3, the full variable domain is KAGVTQTPRYLIKTRGQQVTLSCSPISGHRSVSWYQQTPGQGLQFLFEYFSETQRNKGNFPGRFSGRQFSNSRSEMNVSTLELGDSALYLCASSFASGRRTGTQYFGPGTRLTVL.

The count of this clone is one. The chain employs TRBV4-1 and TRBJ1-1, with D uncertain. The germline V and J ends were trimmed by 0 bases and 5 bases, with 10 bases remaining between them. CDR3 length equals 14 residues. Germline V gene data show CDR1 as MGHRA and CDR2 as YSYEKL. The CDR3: CASSQDLFYTEAFF. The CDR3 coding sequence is TGCGCCAGCAGCCAAGATTTGTTCTATACTGAAGCTTTCTTT.

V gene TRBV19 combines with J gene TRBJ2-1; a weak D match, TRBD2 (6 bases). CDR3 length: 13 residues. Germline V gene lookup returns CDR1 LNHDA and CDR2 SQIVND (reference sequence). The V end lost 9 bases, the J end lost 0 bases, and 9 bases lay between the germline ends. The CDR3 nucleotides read TGTGCCAGCGGGGGAAGCTCCTACAATGAGCAGTTCTTC. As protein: CASGGSSYNEQFF. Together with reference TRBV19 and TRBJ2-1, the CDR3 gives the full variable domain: DGGITQSPKYLFRKEGQNVTLSCEQNLNHDAMYWYRQDPGQGLRLIYYSQIVNDFQKGDIAEGYSVSREKKESFPLTVTSAQKNPTAFYLCASGGSSYNEQFFGPGTRLTVL.

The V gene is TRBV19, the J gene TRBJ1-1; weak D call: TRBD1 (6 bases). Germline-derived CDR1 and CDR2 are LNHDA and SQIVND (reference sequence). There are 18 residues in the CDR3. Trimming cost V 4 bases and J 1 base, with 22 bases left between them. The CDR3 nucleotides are TGTGCCAGTAGTAATAAAGGATCGCAGGGGAGGTGGAACACTGAAGCTTTCTTT. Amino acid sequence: CASSNKGSQGRWNTEAFF.

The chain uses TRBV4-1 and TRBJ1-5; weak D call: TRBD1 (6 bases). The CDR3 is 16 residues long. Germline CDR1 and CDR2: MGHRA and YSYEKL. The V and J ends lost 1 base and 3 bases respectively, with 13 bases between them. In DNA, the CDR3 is TGCGCCAGCAGCCAAGGCCCTGACAGGATCAATCAGCCCCAGCATTTT. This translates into CASSQGPDRINQPQHF.

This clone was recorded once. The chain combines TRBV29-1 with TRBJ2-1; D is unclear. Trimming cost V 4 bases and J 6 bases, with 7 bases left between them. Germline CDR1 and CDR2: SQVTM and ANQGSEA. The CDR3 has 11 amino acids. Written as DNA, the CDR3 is TGCAGCGTTGTATACCCCAATGAGCAGTTCTTC. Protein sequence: CSVVYPNEQFF.

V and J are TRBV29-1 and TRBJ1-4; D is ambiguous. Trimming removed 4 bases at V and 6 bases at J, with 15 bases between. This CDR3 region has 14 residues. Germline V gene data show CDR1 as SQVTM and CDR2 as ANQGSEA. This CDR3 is CSVGSGKGDEKLFF. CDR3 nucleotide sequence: TGCAGCGTTGGGAGCGGGAAAGGCGATGAAAAACTGTTTTTT.

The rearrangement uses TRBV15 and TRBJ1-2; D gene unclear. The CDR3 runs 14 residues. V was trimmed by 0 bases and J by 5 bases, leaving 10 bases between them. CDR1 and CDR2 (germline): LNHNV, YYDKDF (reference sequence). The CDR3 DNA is TGTGCCACCAGCAGAGAGGCCAGGTATTATGGCTACACCTTC. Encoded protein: CATSREARYYGYTF. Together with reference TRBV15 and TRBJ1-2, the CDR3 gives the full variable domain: DAMVIQNPRYQVTQFGKPVTLSCSQTLNHNVMYWYQQKSSQAPKLLFHYYDKDFNNEADTPDNFQSRRPNTSFCFLDIRSPGLGDTAMYLCATSREARYYGYTFGSGTRLTVV.

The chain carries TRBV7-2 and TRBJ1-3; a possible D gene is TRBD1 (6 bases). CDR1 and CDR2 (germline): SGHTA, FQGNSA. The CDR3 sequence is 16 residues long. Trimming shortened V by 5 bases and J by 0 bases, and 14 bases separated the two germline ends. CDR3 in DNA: TGTGCCAGCAGCCTCTCTGGGGGCTTCTCTGGAAACACCATATATTTT. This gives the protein CASSLSGGFSGNTIYF.

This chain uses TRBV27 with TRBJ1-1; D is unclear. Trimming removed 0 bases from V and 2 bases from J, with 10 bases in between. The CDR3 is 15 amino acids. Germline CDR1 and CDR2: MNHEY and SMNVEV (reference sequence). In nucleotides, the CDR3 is TGTGCCAGCAGTTTATCGGTAGAGGGCAACACTGAAGCTTTCTTT. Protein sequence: CASSLSVEGNTEAFF.

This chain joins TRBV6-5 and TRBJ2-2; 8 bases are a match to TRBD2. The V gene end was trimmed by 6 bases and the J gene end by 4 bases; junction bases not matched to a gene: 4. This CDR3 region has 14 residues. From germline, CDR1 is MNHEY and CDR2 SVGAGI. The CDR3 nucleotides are TGTGCCAGCAGACGGGGGGGCCGCACCGGGGAGCTGTTTTTT. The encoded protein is CASRRGGRTGELFF.

CDR3 loop: CASSWLRGRNTGELFF. CDR3 in DNA: TGTGCCAGCAGCTGGTTACGAGGGCGGAACACCGGGGAGCTGTTTTTT. The chain carries TRBV5-6 and TRBJ2-2, with D possibly being TRBD2 (5 bases). CDR3 length: 16 amino acids. Trimming left V 3 bases short and J 1 base short, with 13 bases between. Germline V lookup: CDR1 SGHDT, CDR2 YYEEEE.

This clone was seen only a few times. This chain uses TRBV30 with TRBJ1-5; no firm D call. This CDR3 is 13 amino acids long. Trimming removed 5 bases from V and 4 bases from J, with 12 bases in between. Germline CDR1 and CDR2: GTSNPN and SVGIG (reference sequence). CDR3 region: CAWSTSDNQPQHF. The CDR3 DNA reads TGTGCCTGGTCAACATCTGATAATCAGCCCCAGCATTTT.

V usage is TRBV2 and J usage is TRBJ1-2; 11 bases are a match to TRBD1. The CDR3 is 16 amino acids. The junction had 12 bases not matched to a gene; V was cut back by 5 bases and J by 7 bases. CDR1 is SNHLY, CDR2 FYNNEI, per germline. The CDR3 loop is CASSPYLDRGRGGYTF. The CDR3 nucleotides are TGTGCCAGCAGTCCTTACTTGGACAGGGGGCGGGGTGGCTACACCTTC.

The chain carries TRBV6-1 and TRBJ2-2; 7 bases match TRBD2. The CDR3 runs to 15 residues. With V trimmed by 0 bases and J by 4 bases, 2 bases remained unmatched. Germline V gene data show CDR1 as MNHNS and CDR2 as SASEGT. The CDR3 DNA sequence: TGTGCCAGCAGTGAAGCGAAGCGGGGCACCGGGGAGCTGTTTTTT. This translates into CASSEAKRGTGELFF.

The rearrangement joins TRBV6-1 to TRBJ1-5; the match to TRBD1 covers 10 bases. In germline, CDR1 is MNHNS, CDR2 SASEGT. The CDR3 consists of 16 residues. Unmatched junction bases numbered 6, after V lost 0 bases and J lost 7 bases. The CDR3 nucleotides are TGTGCCAGCAGTGAAGCGGGGGGGGACAGGGGCCAGCCCCAGCATTTT. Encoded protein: CASSEAGGDRGQPQHF.